The clone carrying this T cell receptor (beta chain) was detected only a few times. In germline, CDR1 is MNHNS, CDR2 SASEGT. This CDR3 has 14 amino acids. Germline trimming cut 5 bases from V and 6 bases from J; bases unmatched to any gene: 6. The sample belongs to a study of T-cell reconstitution after alpha-beta-depleted transplantation in children. Preparation of the TCRbeta library was carried out with unique molecular identifiers. One entry per CDR3 protein results from TCRdb running MiXCR on the PCR reads. The sample has 350,000 to 400,000 distinct CDR3 sequences; 10% to 15% are singletons. The receptor was derived from a human donor who donated a stem cell graft to a child with Fanconi anemia. Sequences were derived from PBMCs, sampled from the stem cell graft. The chain has TRBV6-1 and TRBJ2-2, with 7 positions matching TRBD1. CDR3 bases: TGTGCCAGCAGTCGTGACAGGGCGGCCGGGGAGCTGTTTTTT. As protein: CASSRDRAAGELFF.